These 5 T cell receptor beta chains were all obtained from the same sample, sequenced in a study of shared clonotypes between healthy human individuals. Only in-frame clones appear in the TCRdb table, and some are missing; sequencing was by immunoSEQ multiplex PCR. Of 2 million to 2.5 million clones listed, roughly 96% were seen once; the top ten hold roughly 0.13%. Sequencing input: naive CD4+ T cells sorted from blood. Subset here: CD45RA+ positively selected. Receptors were obtained from a man between 18 and 35 years old in good health.

About this clone: Other DNA sequences within the sample encode an identical CDR3. V gene TRBV7-9 combines with J gene TRBJ2-7, with 7 bases identical to TRBD1. CDR3 size: 14 residues. J lost 2 bases, V lost 0 bases, and 1 base had no gene match. Germline lookup yields CDR1 SEHNR and CDR2 FQNEAQ (reference sequence). The CDR3 here is CASSLAGTAYEQYF. Written as DNA, the CDR3 is TGTGCCAGCAGCTTAGCTGGGACAGCCTACGAGCAGTACTTC.

The rearrangement links TRBV7-9 to TRBJ2-7; TRBD1 matches 11 bases. The CDR3 spans 16 residues. The ends lost 6 bases at V and 4 bases at J; junction bases unmatched: 11. In germline, CDR1 is SEHNR, CDR2 FQNEAQ (reference sequence). In DNA, the CDR3 is TGTGCCAGCAGTGCTAGCCGGGACAGGGGGTGGTACGAGCAGTACTTC. Amino acids: CASSASRDRGWYEQYF.

The sample holds one count of this clone. Other DNA sequences in the same sample also yield this CDR3. V is TRBV19 and J is TRBJ2-7; D possibly corresponds to TRBD2 (6 bases). V lost 4 bases and J lost 2, with 9 bases in between. Germline CDR1 LNHDA, CDR2 SQIVND (reference sequence). The CDR3 is 13 residues long. CDR3 residues: CASSTGTPYEQYF. In DNA, the CDR3 is TGTGCCAGTAGTACAGGGACTCCCTACGAGCAGTACTTC.

The J gene is TRBJ2-3, the V gene TRBV5-4, with 7 bases fitting TRBD1. The CDR3 consists of 15 residues. Germline assignment: CDR1 SGHNT and CDR2 YYREEE (reference sequence). With 0 bases clipped from V and 4 bases from J, the junction kept 5 bases outside the gene matches. The DNA for the CDR3 is TGTGCCAGCAGCTTGGGACAGGGAATAGCAGATACGCAGTATTTT. The encoded protein is CASSLGQGIADTQYF.

The chain couples TRBV6-5 to TRBJ1-1; possibly TRBD1 for D (5 bases). Germline values: CDR1 MNHEY, CDR2 SVGAGI. CDR3 length: 15 residues. The V gene lost 2 bases and the J gene lost 4 bases, with 14 bases spanning the gap. The CDR3 sequence: CASSYGWRGGTEAFF. As DNA, the CDR3 is TGTGCCAGCAGTTACGGATGGAGGGGAGGCACTGAAGCTTTCTTT.